This T cell receptor (beta chain) derives from a study of blood T cells in healthy people across ages. Study results and caveats: Considered underestimates were the diversity estimates obtained from one million T cells. Among long-lived donors, naive CD4+ cells were more numerous and diversity higher than in aged donors.

About this clonotype itself: The target antigen is unknown.

Germline assignment: CDR1 SEHNR and CDR2 FQNEAQ (reference sequence). The junction had 15 bases not matched to a gene; V was cut back by 5 bases and J by 6 bases. This CDR3 spans 17 amino acids. Every donor provided 8.5 to 10 milliliters of peripheral blood. Using a J-beta primer mix together with a sample-barcoded 5' primer, a second PCR was run for roughly 6 to 12 cycles. Through a template-switch adaptor with 12 random nucleotides, each cDNA molecule received a tag. TCRdb re-derived calls from the 5' RACE reads in MiXCR, one entry per CDR3 protein. The sample shows under 2 million distinct CDR3 sequences, roughly a third of them seen only once.

Specimen: blood. This sequence joins TRBV7-9 and TRBJ2-2; 7 bases fit TRBD1. This receptor was obtained from a woman aged 25 to 39 in good health. The CDR3 protein is CASSPMTGIFRAGELFF. The CDR3 coding sequence is TGTGCCAGCAGCCCAATGACAGGGATCTTTAGGGCCGGGGAGCTGTTTTTT.